This T cell receptor (beta chain) was observed in a study of blood T cell repertoires in COVID-19. Profiled with immunoSEQ multiplex PCR; TCRdb holds only in-frame clones, not every one. This table holds some 55,000 clones, around 87% found once. The TCR sequence derives from a man between 60 and 75 years old with acute or convalescent COVID-19. The sample comprised peripheral blood.

The CDR3 reads CASSFNRQGGATNEKLFF. As DNA, the CDR3 is TGTGCCAGCAGCTTCAACCGACAGGGTGGTGCGACTAATGAAAAACTGTTTTTT. The gene calls are TRBV7-6 and TRBJ1-4; 7 bases match TRBD1. CDR1 and CDR2 (germline): SGHVS, FNYEAQ. This CDR3 spans 18 amino acids. V lost 3 bases to trimming and J lost 2 bases; unmatched junction nucleotides: 12.